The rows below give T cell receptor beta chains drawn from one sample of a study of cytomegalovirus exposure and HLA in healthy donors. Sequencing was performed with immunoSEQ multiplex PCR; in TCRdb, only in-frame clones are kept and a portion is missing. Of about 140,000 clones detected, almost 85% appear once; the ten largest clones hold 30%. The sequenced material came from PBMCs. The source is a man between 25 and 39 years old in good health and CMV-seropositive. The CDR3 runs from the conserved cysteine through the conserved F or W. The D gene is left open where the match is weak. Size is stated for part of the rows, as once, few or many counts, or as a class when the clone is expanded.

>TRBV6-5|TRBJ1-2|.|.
CARGSVRDYGYTF
TGTGCCAGGGGTTCGGTCAGGGACTATGGCTACACCTTC
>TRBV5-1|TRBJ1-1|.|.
CASSLGDAGDTEAFF
TGCGCCAGCAGCTTGGGGGACGCGGGGGACACTGAAGCTTTCTTT
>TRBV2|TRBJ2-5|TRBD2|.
CASKKEGGETQYF
TGTGCCAGCAAGAAGGAGGGAGGGGAGACCCAGTACTTC
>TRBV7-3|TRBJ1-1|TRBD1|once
CASSSGQPGDTEAFF
TGTGCCAGCAGCTCGGGACAGCCCGGGGACACTGAAGCTTTCTTT
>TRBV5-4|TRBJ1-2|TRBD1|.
CASSPGQEGYGYTF
TGTGCCAGCAGCCCTGGACAGGAGGGGTATGGCTACACCTTC
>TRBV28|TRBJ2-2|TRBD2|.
CASGSSGAGGTGELFF
TGTGCCAGCGGCTCCTCCGGGGCGGGAGGGACCGGGGAGCTGTTTTTT
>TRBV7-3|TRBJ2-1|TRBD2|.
CASSLTGAGGPGDEQFF
TGTGCCAGCAGCTTAACAGGAGCGGGGGGGCCTGGAGATGAGCAGTTCTTC
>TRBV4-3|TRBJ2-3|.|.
CASSQEATASTDTQYF
TGCGCCAGCAGCCAAGAGGCAACAGCTAGCACAGATACGCAGTATTTT
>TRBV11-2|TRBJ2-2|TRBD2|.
CAFLPGLAGSNTGELFF
TGTGCCTTTTTGCCGGGACTAGCGGGGTCGAACACCGGGGAGCTGTTTTTT
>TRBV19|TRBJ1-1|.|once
CASSINYGRNTEAFF
TGTGCCAGTAGTATTAATTACGGTCGAAACACTGAAGCTTTCTTT
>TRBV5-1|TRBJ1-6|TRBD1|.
CASSLDDRDSPLHF
TGCGCCAGCAGCTTGGATGACAGGGATTCACCCCTCCACTTT
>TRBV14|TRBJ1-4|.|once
CATRDTTQEKLFF
TGTGCCACCCGGGACACTACCCAGGAAAAACTGTTTTTT
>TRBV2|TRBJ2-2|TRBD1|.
CASSDQGVPTGELFF
TGTGCCAGCAGTGATCAGGGGGTCCCCACCGGGGAGCTGTTTTTT
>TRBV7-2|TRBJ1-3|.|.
CASSSRDSTTGNTIYF
TGTGCCAGCAGCTCACGCGACAGTACAACTGGAAACACCATATATTTT
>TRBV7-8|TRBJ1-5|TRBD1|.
CASSLARLAGGPQPQHF
TGTGCCAGCAGCTTAGCGCGTTTGGCAGGGGGCCCTCAGCCCCAGCATTTT
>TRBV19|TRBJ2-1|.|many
CATKETRASVEQFF
TGTGCCACCAAAGAGACTAGAGCCTCGGTCGAGCAGTTCTTC
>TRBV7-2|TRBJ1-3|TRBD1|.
CASRGQALSGNTIYF
TGTGCCAGCAGGGGACAGGCCCTCTCTGGAAACACCATATATTTT
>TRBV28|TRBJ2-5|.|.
CASSFGGFGTQYF
TGTGCCAGCAGTTTCGGCGGCTTCGGGACCCAGTACTTC
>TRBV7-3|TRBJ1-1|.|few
CASSLREGPNTEAFF
TGTGCCAGCAGCTTAAGGGAGGGACCGAACACTGAAGCTTTCTTT
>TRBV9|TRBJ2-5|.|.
CASSQEGGTQETQYF
TGTGCCAGCAGCCAGGAAGGGGGTACGCAAGAGACCCAGTACTTC
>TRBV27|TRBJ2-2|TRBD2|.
CASSQGLAYAGELFF
TGTGCCAGCAGTCAGGGACTAGCGTACGCCGGGGAGCTGTTTTTT
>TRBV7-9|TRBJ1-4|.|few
CASTKTTNEKLFF
TGTGCCAGCACCAAAACAACTAATGAAAAACTGTTTTTT
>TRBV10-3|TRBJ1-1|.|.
CAISESGYRAPEAFF
TGTGCCATCAGTGAATCTGGGTACAGGGCCCCTGAAGCTTTCTTT
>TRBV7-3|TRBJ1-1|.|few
CASSPYGPRGNTEAFF
TGTGCCAGCAGCCCTTACGGGCCAAGGGGTAACACTGAAGCTTTCTTT
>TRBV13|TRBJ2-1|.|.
CASSLDRGRENEQFF
TGTGCCAGCAGCTTAGATAGAGGCAGGGAAAATGAGCAGTTCTTC
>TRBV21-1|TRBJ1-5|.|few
CASRGGRDRNQPQHF
TGTGCCAGCAGGGGGGGGCGCGATAGAAATCAGCCCCAGCATTTT
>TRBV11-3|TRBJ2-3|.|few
CASSSQGADTQYF
TGTGCCAGCAGCTCCCAAGGGGCAGATACGCAGTATTTT
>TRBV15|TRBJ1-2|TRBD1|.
CATSSDRDRGRGYTF
TGTGCCACCAGTTCGGACCGGGACAGGGGCCGTGGCTACACCTTC
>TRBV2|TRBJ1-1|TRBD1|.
CASSGQGANTEAFF
TGTGCCAGCAGTGGGCAGGGGGCGAACACTGAAGCTTTCTTT
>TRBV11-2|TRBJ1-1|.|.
CASSLDHDWGGAEAFF
TGTGCCAGCAGCTTAGATCATGATTGGGGGGGGGCTGAAGCTTTCTTT
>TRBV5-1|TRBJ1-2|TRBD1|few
CASSSGQGRGYTF
TGCGCCAGCAGCTCAGGACAGGGCCGGGGCTACACCTTC
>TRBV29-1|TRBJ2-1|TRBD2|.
CSVPSAGDLNNEQFF
TGCAGCGTCCCTTCGGCGGGGGACCTCAATAATGAGCAGTTCTTC
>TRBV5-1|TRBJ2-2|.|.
CASSSTVTGELFF
TGCGCCAGCAGTTCTACAGTCACCGGGGAGCTGTTTTTT
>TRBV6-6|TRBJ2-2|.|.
CASSSRQGTTGELFF
TGTGCCAGCAGTAGTCGGCAGGGAACTACCGGGGAGCTGTTTTTT
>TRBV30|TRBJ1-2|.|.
CAWRPRISRAQNYGYTF
TGTGCCTGGCGCCCCAGGATCAGTCGAGCTCAAAACTATGGCTACACCTTC
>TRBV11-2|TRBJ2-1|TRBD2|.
CASSHGLAGTNEQFF
TGTGCCAGCAGCCATGGACTAGCGGGTACCAATGAGCAGTTCTTC
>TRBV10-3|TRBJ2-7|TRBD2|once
CAMKGTSGEYEQYF
TGTGCCATGAAGGGGACTAGCGGCGAGTACGAGCAGTACTTC
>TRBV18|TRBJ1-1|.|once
CASSPLWNTEAFF
TGTGCCAGCTCACCATTATGGAACACTGAAGCTTTCTTT
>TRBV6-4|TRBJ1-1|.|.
CASSVRGGDTEAFF
TGTGCCAGCAGTGTCCGAGGAGGGGACACTGAAGCTTTCTTT
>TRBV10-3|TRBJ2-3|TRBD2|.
CATISSGVTDTQYF
TGTGCCACAATCTCTAGCGGGGTCACAGATACGCAGTATTTT
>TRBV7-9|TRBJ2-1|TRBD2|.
CASSLDDSGSYNEQFF
TGTGCCAGCAGCTTAGATGATAGCGGGAGTTACAATGAGCAGTTCTTC
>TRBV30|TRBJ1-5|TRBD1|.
CAWSPGTANQPQHF
TGTGCCTGGAGTCCCGGGACAGCCAATCAGCCCCAGCATTTT
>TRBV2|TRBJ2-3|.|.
CASSTGGGLMVDTQYF
TGTGCCAGCAGTACAGGGGGGGGACTAATGGTAGATACGCAGTATTTT
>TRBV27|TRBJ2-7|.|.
CASTGYRDPSREQYF
TGTGCCAGCACCGGGTACAGGGACCCTTCGCGGGAGCAGTACTTC
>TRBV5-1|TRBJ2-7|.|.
CASSLRGNSYEQYF
TGCGCCAGCAGCTTGAGGGGGAACTCCTACGAGCAGTACTTC
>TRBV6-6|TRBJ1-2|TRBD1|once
CASSPGQGASYGYTF
TGTGCCAGCAGTCCAGGACAGGGGGCCTCCTATGGCTACACCTTC
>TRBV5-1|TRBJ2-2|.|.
CASSSPSGGGPPTGELFF
TGCGCCAGCAGCTCACCTAGCGGAGGGGGGCCCCCCACCGGGGAGCTGTTTTTT
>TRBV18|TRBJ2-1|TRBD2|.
CASSPQRTSGGFNEQFF
TGTGCCAGCTCACCTCAAAGGACTAGCGGGGGGTTCAATGAGCAGTTCTTC
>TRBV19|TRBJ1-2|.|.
CASSTPPAGPLSIGYTF
TGTGCCAGTAGTACGCCCCCAGCAGGGCCCCTATCGATCGGCTACACCTTC
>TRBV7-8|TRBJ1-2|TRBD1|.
CASSPWTGGNYGYTF
TGTGCCAGCAGCCCCTGGACAGGGGGTAACTATGGCTACACCTTC
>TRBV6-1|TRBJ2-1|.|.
CASSGLRLDPYNEQFF
TGTGCCAGCAGTGGTTTGAGGCTAGATCCCTACAATGAGCAGTTCTTC
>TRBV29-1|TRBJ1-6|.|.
CSVGGTGNSPLHF
TGCAGCGTTGGTGGGACTGGAAATTCACCCCTCCACTTT
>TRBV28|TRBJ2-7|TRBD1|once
CASSFRDRGSPSYEQYF
TGTGCCAGCAGTTTTCGGGACAGGGGTTCCCCTTCCTACGAGCAGTACTTC
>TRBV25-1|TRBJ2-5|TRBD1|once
CASSEGTGEKYF
TGTGCCAGCAGTGAAGGGACAGGGGAGAAGTACTTC
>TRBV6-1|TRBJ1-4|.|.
CASSTSGLLEKLFF
.
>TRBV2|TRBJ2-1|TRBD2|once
CASTGGIAGGEQFF
TGTGCCAGCACCGGGGGAATAGCGGGAGGGGAGCAGTTCTTC
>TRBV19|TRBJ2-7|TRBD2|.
CATAKVGLAGGPSTYEQYF
TGTGCCACCGCGAAGGTAGGACTAGCGGGAGGGCCGTCCACCTACGAGCAGTACTTC
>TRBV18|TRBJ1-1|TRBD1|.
CASSPSSTGGASRRTEAFF
TGTGCCAGCTCACCTTCCTCGACAGGGGGCGCGTCCCGGCGGACTGAAGCTTTCTTT
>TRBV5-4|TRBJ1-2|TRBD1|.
CASSLVDRVGVGYTF
TGTGCCAGCAGCTTGGTGGACAGGGTCGGGGTTGGCTACACCTTC